One and the same sample provided the 22 T cell receptor beta chains below, sequenced in a study of shared clonotypes between healthy human individuals. Profiled with immunoSEQ multiplex PCR; TCRdb holds only in-frame clones, not every one. The data hold around 990,000 clones, with 60% to 85% observed a single time. The sample taken for sequencing was memory CD4+ T cells from PBMCs. The subset was: CD45RA-negative fraction. These receptors all come from a man younger than 35 in good health. Some clones in this sample may be carry-over from other donors' samples.

A remark on this clone: In the same sample, other DNA sequences code for this CDR3. V and J are TRBV18 and TRBJ1-3, with D unresolved. The CDR3 extends over 14 amino acids. Germline V gene sequence: CDR1 KGHSH, CDR2 LQKENI. V was cut by 2 bases and J by 0 bases, with 5 bases left in between. The CDR3 protein is CASSPSDSGNTIYF. CDR3 sequence (DNA): TGTGCCAGCTCACCATCGGACTCTGGAAACACCATATATTTT.

The chain recombines TRBV14 with TRBJ1-5; D is undetermined. V was cut by 1 base and J by 5 bases, with 6 bases left in between. Germline CDR1 and CDR2: SGHDN and FVKESK. This CDR3 has 13 residues. The CDR3 reads CASSQGVHQPQHF. For the CDR3, the DNA is TGTGCCAGCAGCCAAGGGGTCCATCAGCCCCAGCATTTT.

CDR3 loop: CASSPHERIYEQYF. CDR3 coding DNA: TGCGCCAGCAGCCCACATGAGCGTATCTACGAGCAGTACTTC. The chain carries TRBV5-1 and TRBJ2-7; no firm D call. This CDR3 comprises 14 residues. Germline V gene lookup returns CDR1 SGHRS and CDR2 YFSETQ. V was trimmed by 4 bases and J by 3 bases, leaving 14 bases between them.

This chain connects TRBV28 to TRBJ1-4; D not resolved. Germline values: CDR1 MDHEN, CDR2 SYDVKM. V lost 3 bases and J 0 bases, leaving 8 bases between the germline ends. The CDR3 is 15 residues long. The CDR3: CASSFGDPTNEKLFF. As DNA, the CDR3 is TGTGCCAGCAGTTTTGGCGATCCAACTAATGAAAAACTGTTTTTT.

The CDR3 protein is CASSVTTDATEAFF. As DNA, the CDR3 is TGCGCCAGCAGCGTAACGACAGACGCCACTGAAGCTTTCTTT. The chain joins TRBV5-1 to TRBJ1-1; D is perhaps TRBD1 (5 bases). The CDR3 is 14 residues long. The V gene lost 4 bases and the J gene lost 4 bases, with 14 bases spanning the gap. CDR1 is SGHRS and CDR2 is YFSETQ in the germline V gene.

V usage is TRBV2 and J usage is TRBJ2-7; D is unresolved. CDR1 and CDR2 from the germline V gene are SNHLY and FYNNEI. V lost 6 bases and J lost 3, with 6 bases in between. This CDR3 comprises 11 residues. CDR3 bases: TGTGCCAGCAGCCTGTTCTACGAGCAGTACTTC. Translating it yields CASSLFYEQYF.

This clone was seen a handful of times. This chain joins TRBV28 and TRBJ2-1; TRBD2 matches 7 bases. Germline-derived CDR1 and CDR2 are MDHEN and SYDVKM. This CDR3 is built from 13 residues. V lost 7 bases, J lost 15 bases, and 15 bases stayed unmatched. The CDR3 region has the DNA TGTGCCAGCACCCCGGGGGGAGGGTCCTCTGGGTTCTTC. This encodes CASTPGGGSSGFF.

The rearrangement links TRBV6-5 to TRBJ1-4; 9 positions agree with TRBD1. This CDR3 is built from 14 residues. Germline CDR1 reads MNHEY; CDR2 reads SVGAGI. With V trimmed by 5 bases and J by 7 bases, 5 bases remained unmatched. DNA for the CDR3: TGTGCCAGCAGTCCGGGACAGGGACGTGAAAAACTGTTTTTT. Residues: CASSPGQGREKLFF.

In this sample, this clone turned up a few times. This sequence joins TRBV7-2 and TRBJ2-3; D gene ambiguous. Germline loops: CDR1 SGHTA, CDR2 FQGNSA. Trimming took off 5 bases at V and 6 bases at J, with 15 bases between the two ends. The CDR3 is 14 amino acids. CDR3 region: CASSLVGYLDTQYF. The CDR3 nucleotides read TGTGCCAGCAGCCTTGTGGGGTACTTGGATACGCAGTATTTT.

J is TRBJ1-6 and V is TRBV29-1, with D perhaps matching TRBD1 (6 bases). In germline, CDR1 is SQVTM, CDR2 ANQGSEA. V lost 6 bases to trimming and J lost 9 bases, with 18 bases between them. The CDR3 has 14 residues. The chain's CDR3 is CSVKTGTPTSPLHF. The CDR3 DNA is TGCAGCGTGAAAACAGGGACTCCTACTTCACCCCTCCACTTT.

Only a few counts were recorded for this clone. J is TRBJ1-1 and V is TRBV5-4, with D unclear. The CDR3 length is 14 residues. CDR1 is SGHNT, CDR2 YYREEE, per germline (reference sequence). With 2 bases removed from V and 5 bases from J, the gap between germline ends came to 13 bases. CDR3 nucleotide sequence: TGTGCCAGCAGCTTACAGAAAGGTAGGACTGAAGCTTTCTTT. Amino acid sequence: CASSLQKGRTEAFF.

Regarding this clone: Different DNA sequences within this sample yield the same CDR3. The rearrangement uses TRBV28 and TRBJ2-3; no clear D gene. With 5 bases removed from V and 5 bases from J, the gap between germline ends came to 8 bases. The CDR3 loop spans 12 amino acids. CDR1 is MDHEN and CDR2 is SYDVKM in the germline V gene. The CDR3 loop is CASSPTVDTQYF. Here the CDR3 DNA reads TGTGCCAGCAGTCCCACAGTAGATACGCAGTATTTT.

The rearrangement joins TRBV29-1 to TRBJ1-3, with TRBD1 matching 8 bases. V lost 6 bases to trimming and J lost 0 bases; unmatched junction nucleotides: 10. Looked up from germline, CDR1 is SQVTM and CDR2 is ANQGSEA. CDR3 length: 16 amino acids. The CDR3 sequence is CSVAFTGGSSGNTIYF. The CDR3 nucleotides read TGCAGCGTAGCTTTCACAGGGGGTTCCTCTGGAAACACCATATATTTT.

This sequence joins TRBV5-1 and TRBJ2-3; D ambiguous. V lost 0 bases to trimming and J lost 2 bases, with 10 bases between them. Germline CDR1 is SGHRS and CDR2 is YFSETQ. This CDR3 is 15 amino acids long. The DNA for the CDR3 is TGCGCCAGCAGCTTGGAAAGAGGATTCACAGATACGCAGTATTTT. It codes for CASSLERGFTDTQYF.

This rearrangement joins TRBV9 to TRBJ2-5; 10 nucleotides agree with TRBD1. This CDR3 is 18 amino acids long. Trimming at V came to 4 bases and at J to 6 bases, leaving 18 bases not matched to a gene. CDR1 SGDLS and CDR2 YYNGEE come from the germline V gene. The CDR3 bases are TGTGCCAGCAGCCCGGGCCTGGGACAGGGGAATCGAATAAAGACCCAGTACTTC. This translates into CASSPGLGQGNRIKTQYF.

V and J are TRBV7-9 and TRBJ1-1, with D perhaps TRBD1 (5 bases). V lost 7 bases and J 3 bases, leaving 15 bases between the germline ends. Per the germline V gene, CDR1 is SEHNR and CDR2 is FQNEAQ (reference sequence). This CDR3 contains 14 residues. CDR3 protein: CASTSGGEYTEAFF. Here the CDR3 DNA reads TGTGCCAGCACCTCGGGGGGGGAATACACTGAAGCTTTCTTT. Full variable domain (outside the CDR3, taken from reference TRBV7-9 and TRBJ1-1): DTGVSQNPRHKITKRGQNVTFRCDPISEHNRLYWYRQTLGQGPEFLTYFQNEAQLEKSRLLSDRFSAERPKGSFSTLEIQRTEQGDSAMYLCASTSGGEYTEAFFGQGTRLTVV.

V is TRBV7-9 and J is TRBJ2-7; maybe TRBD2 (6 bases). Germline loops: CDR1 SEHNR, CDR2 FQNEAQ (reference sequence). CDR3 size: 14 residues. Trimming left V 3 bases short and J 1 base short, with 10 bases between. CDR3 region: CASSLAGRSYEQYF. The CDR3 DNA follows: TGTGCCAGCAGCTTGGCGGGACGGTCCTACGAGCAGTACTTC.

This rearrangement joins TRBV7-9 to TRBJ1-2, with D unclear. Per germline, CDR1 SEHNR and CDR2 FQNEAQ (reference sequence). The length of the CDR3 is 14 residues. V was pared by 5 bases and J by 8 bases, with 18 bases between. The CDR3 bases are TGTGCCAGCAGCGCATTGTTCCCCATTAGGGGCTACACCTTC. It translates to CASSALFPIRGYTF.

Details on this clone: The sample holds other DNA sequences that translate to the same CDR3. The chain joins TRBV27 to TRBJ1-5; 9 bases are a match to TRBD1. Germline CDR1 and CDR2: MNHEY and SMNVEV (reference sequence). The CDR3 contains 14 residues. V was clipped by 6 bases and J by 4 bases; unmatched bases: 4. CDR3 region: CASSSGTGNQPQHF. The DNA of the CDR3 is TGTGCCAGCAGCTCAGGGACAGGGAATCAGCCCCAGCATTTT.

About this clone: Possible read error: a much larger clone is one base away. Other DNA sequences within the sample encode an identical CDR3. The chain couples TRBV30 to TRBJ1-1, with D possibly being TRBD1 (5 bases). Germline assignment: CDR1 GTSNPN and CDR2 SVGIG (reference sequence). The V gene lost 2 bases and the J gene lost 7 bases, with 14 bases spanning the gap. The length of the CDR3 is 13 residues. The CDR3 nucleotides are TGTGCCTGGAGTACGGGGCAGGGAGGTGAAGCTTTCTTT. Its protein is CAWSTGQGGEAFF.

The chain joins TRBV19 to TRBJ1-1; D ambiguous. Per germline, CDR1 LNHDA and CDR2 SQIVND (reference sequence). V lost 7 bases and J 0 bases, leaving 15 bases between the germline ends. CDR3 length: 15 amino acids. The CDR3 spells CASTWGEVVNTEAFF. In DNA form, the CDR3 reads TGTGCCAGTACCTGGGGAGAGGTGGTGAACACTGAAGCTTTCTTT.

Comments on this clone: This may stem from a read error, because a much larger clone lies one nucleotide away. V is TRBV7-8 and J is TRBJ1-2; D gene uncertain. Trimming took 3 bases from V and 2 from J, leaving 4 bases between them. Germline assignment: CDR1 SGHVS and CDR2 FQNEAQ. The CDR3 runs 12 residues. The CDR3 loop reads CASSLRNYGYTF. CDR3 bases: TGTGCCAGCAGCTTGCGCAACTATGGCTACACCTTC. The full variable domain, completed using reference TRBV7-8 and TRBJ1-2, is GAGVSQSPRYKVAKRGQDVALRCDPISGHVSLFWYQQALGQGPEFLTYFQNEAQLDKSGLPSDRFFAERPEGSVSTLKIQRTQQEDSAVYLCASSLRNYGYTFGSGTRLTVV.